Listed below are T cell receptor beta chains from one sample, sequenced in a study of blood T cell repertoires in COVID-19. Clones were sequenced by immunoSEQ multiplex PCR, and TCRdb holds only the in-frame ones, with some missing. The table includes 65,000 to 85,000 clones, more than 60% detected once. Sequencing used peripheral blood. These receptors all stem from a human donor in a cohort sampled during active COVID-19. The CDR3 runs from the conserved cysteine through the conserved F or W. Each record gives: V gene, CDR3 length, clone size, D gene, J gene, CDR3 protein, CDR3 DNA. A D gene is named only where the DNA matches it firmly. Rows may omit the clone size; those that give it use once, few, many or a size class.

V: TRBV5-1
length: 14
size: .
D: .
J: TRBJ1-2
CDR3: CASSAWDTNYGYTF
DNA: TGCGCCAGCAGCGCCTGGGACACTAACTATGGCTACACCTTC

V: TRBV20-1
length: 12
size: few
D: .
J: TRBJ2-3
CDR3: CSASDSADTQYF
DNA: TGCAGTGCTAGTGATTCTGCAGATACGCAGTATTTT

V: TRBV5-1
length: 15
size: .
D: TRBD2
J: TRBJ2-5
CDR3: CASSPRGSGKETQYF
DNA: TGCGCCAGCAGCCCCCGGGGTAGCGGGAAAGAGACCCAGTACTTC

V: TRBV27
length: 15
size: once
D: .
J: TRBJ2-1
CDR3: CASSPPPGAYNEQFF
DNA: TGTGCCAGCAGTCCCCCCCCGGGTGCCTACAATGAGCAGTTCTTC

V: TRBV4-1
length: 16
size: .
D: TRBD1
J: TRBJ1-1
CDR3: CASSRQSTGMNTEAFF
DNA: TGCGCCAGCAGCCGGCAATCGACAGGGATGAACACTGAAGCTTTCTTT

V: TRBV2
length: 14
size: .
D: .
J: TRBJ2-3
CDR3: CASSGVWGLDTQYF
DNA: TGTGCCAGCAGTGGGGTATGGGGGCTCGATACGCAGTATTTT

V: TRBV5-6
length: 15
size: .
D: .
J: TRBJ2-3
CDR3: CASSLALSGAYTQYF
DNA: TGTGCCAGCAGCTTGGCCCTTAGCGGCGCGTATACGCAGTATTTT

V: TRBV5-5
length: 14
size: .
D: TRBD1
J: TRBJ2-7
CDR3: CASRSGTVPWEQYF
DNA: TGTGCCAGCAGATCCGGGACAGTCCCCTGGGAGCAGTACTTC

V: TRBV27
length: 16
size: .
D: TRBD1
J: TRBJ1-2
CDR3: CASSLGGQPKIYGYTF
DNA: TGTGCCAGCAGTTTAGGGGGACAGCCGAAGATTTATGGCTACACCTTC

V: TRBV5-1
length: 14
size: .
D: .
J: TRBJ2-2
CDR3: CASSLSGETGELFF
DNA: TGCGCCAGCAGCTTGTCAGGGGAGACCGGGGAGCTGTTTTTT

V: TRBV11-3
length: 15
size: .
D: .
J: TRBJ1-2
CDR3: CASSLETGSLYGYTF
DNA: TGTGCCAGCAGCTTAGAAACAGGGTCACTCTATGGCTACACCTTC

V: TRBV28
length: 15
size: .
D: .
J: TRBJ2-7
CDR3: CASSSPRTVAGEQYF
DNA: TGTGCCAGCAGTTCCCCCAGGACGGTTGCGGGCGAGCAGTACTTC

V: TRBV19
length: 15
size: .
D: .
J: TRBJ1-2
CDR3: CASSAVRGALDGYTF
DNA: TGTGCCAGTAGCGCAGTGCGGGGGGCGTTAGATGGCTACACCTTC

V: TRBV19
length: 17
size: .
D: .
J: TRBJ2-6
CDR3: CASSMVQGAGGANVLTF
DNA: TGTGCCAGTAGTATGGTCCAGGGAGCGGGTGGGGCCAACGTCCTGACTTTC

V: TRBV19
length: 18
size: .
D: TRBD2
J: TRBJ2-1
CDR3: CASSIWSGGGFTYNEQFF
DNA: TGTGCCAGTAGTATATGGTCGGGGGGGGGCTTCACCTACAATGAGCAGTTCTTC

V: TRBV9
length: 14
size: .
D: TRBD1
J: TRBJ2-7
CDR3: CASSLQGDSYEQYF
DNA: TGTGCCAGCAGCCTTCAGGGGGACTCCTACGAGCAGTACTTC

V: TRBV12-3/TRBV12-4
length: 12
size: .
D: .
J: TRBJ2-4
CDR3: CASSLEGDIQYF
DNA: TGTGCCAGCAGTTTAGAAGGGGACATTCAGTACTTC

V: TRBV9
length: 16
size: .
D: TRBD2
J: TRBJ2-3
CDR3: CASSVGLAGVPDTQYF
DNA: TGTGCCAGCAGCGTAGGGTTAGCGGGGGTACCAGATACGCAGTATTTT

V: TRBV4-1
length: 15
size: .
D: TRBD2
J: TRBJ2-1
CDR3: CASSPGLANYNEQFF
DNA: TGCGCCAGCAGCCCGGGACTAGCGAACTACAATGAGCAGTTCTTC

V: TRBV19
length: 18
size: .
D: TRBD1
J: TRBJ1-5
CDR3: CASRDPGQGFVGNQPQHF
DNA: TGTGCCAGTAGGGACCCGGGACAGGGGTTTGTAGGCAATCAGCCCCAGCATTTT

V: TRBV19
length: 17
size: .
D: TRBD1
J: TRBJ1-5
CDR3: CASSTGTGLYSNQPQHF
DNA: TGTGCCAGTAGTACCGGGACAGGTCTCTATAGCAATCAGCCCCAGCATTTT

V: TRBV7-9
length: 13
size: once
D: .
J: TRBJ1-3
CDR3: CASIRRGGNTIYF
DNA: TGTGCCAGCATCAGGCGGGGGGGAAACACCATATATTTT

V: TRBV5-1
length: 13
size: .
D: .
J: TRBJ2-2
CDR3: CASTRRDTGELFF
DNA: TGCGCCAGCACCCGGAGGGACACCGGGGAGCTGTTTTTT

V: TRBV7-5
length: 19
size: .
D: .
J: TRBJ2-1
CDR3: CARSLDRREGLSYWGEQFF
DNA: TGTGCCAGAAGCTTAGATCGCCGGGAGGGTCTTTCTTACTGGGGGGAGCAGTTCTTC

V: TRBV19
length: 15
size: few
D: .
J: TRBJ1-5
CDR3: CASSILREMNQPQHF
DNA: TGTGCCAGTAGTATATTAAGGGAGATGAATCAGCCCCAGCATTTT

V: TRBV27
length: 15
size: .
D: .
J: TRBJ2-2
CDR3: CASSSPREATGELFF
DNA: TGTGCCAGCAGTTCCCCGAGGGAAGCAACCGGGGAGCTGTTTTTT

V: TRBV7-6
length: 18
size: .
D: .
J: TRBJ2-1
CDR3: CASSFPRGDPLPGNEQFF
DNA: TGTGCCAGCAGCTTCCCGCGGGGCGACCCTCTCCCTGGGAATGAGCAGTTCTTC

V: TRBV2
length: 16
size: .
D: TRBD2
J: TRBJ2-1
CDR3: CASRATLAGVYNEQFF
DNA: TGTGCCAGCAGAGCCACACTAGCGGGGGTATACAATGAGCAGTTCTTC

V: TRBV19
length: 16
size: .
D: TRBD2
J: TRBJ2-3
CDR3: CASSTLLAGGTDTQYF
DNA: TGTGCCAGTAGTACGTTGCTAGCGGGGGGCACAGATACGCAGTATTTT

V: TRBV6-6
length: 15
size: .
D: TRBD2
J: TRBJ2-1
CDR3: CASSYWTSSHNEQFF
DNA: TGTGCCAGCAGTTACTGGACTAGCAGTCACAATGAGCAGTTCTTC

V: TRBV19
length: 13
size: .
D: .
J: TRBJ1-5
CDR3: CASSIGPGTPVHF
DNA: TGTGCCAGTAGTATAGGGCCCGGGACACCCGTACATTTT

V: TRBV5-1
length: 14
size: .
D: .
J: TRBJ1-5
CDR3: CASSFGGFDQPQHF
DNA: TGCGCCAGCAGCTTCGGGGGGTTCGATCAGCCCCAGCATTTT

V: TRBV5-1
length: 15
size: .
D: TRBD1
J: TRBJ1-4
CDR3: CASSLGQGLGEKLFF
DNA: TGCGCCAGCAGCTTGGGACAGGGTTTGGGGGAAAAACTGTTTTTT

V: TRBV4-3
length: 18
size: .
D: TRBD2
J: TRBJ2-3
CDR3: CASSQDLPTSGMTDTQYF
DNA: TGCGCCAGCAGCCAAGATCTCCCCACTAGCGGGATGACAGATACGCAGTATTTT

V: TRBV2
length: 15
size: once
D: .
J: TRBJ1-4
CDR3: CASSPPAVTGEKLFF
DNA: TGTGCCAGCAGTCCCCCTGCCGTAACGGGGGAAAAACTGTTTTTT